The 21 T cell receptor beta chains listed next were all sequenced from one sample in a study of beta chain features in type 1 diabetes (dated by TCRdb to 2016 to 2018). For these receptors, no antigen is known. Study-wide findings and limitations: In all four CD4+ subsets, TCRB CDR3 length was moderately but significantly shorter in type 1 diabetes patients.

The library was made by the immunoSEQ multiplex PCR assay. All of the isolated RNA was reverse transcribed with the High Capacity cDNA Reverse Transcription Kit, so expressed TCRB transcripts were sequenced. TCRdb's version of the immuneACCESS table is confined to in-frame rearrangements and falls short of the full clone set. An unresolved V gene accounts for under half of the shortfall where checked; the remainder is of unknown origin. This sample gives more than 120,000 clones in total; about 13% of them show up just once. The ten largest make up 1.3% of the sample. Sample: central memory CD4+ T cells from blood. The receptors stem from a young man with type 1 diabetes.

This chain joins TRBV4-2 and TRBJ2-7; TRBD2 might be the D (5 bases). Germline V gene sequence: CDR1 LGHNA, CDR2 YNFKEQ. Trimming pared 0 bases from V and 2 bases from J, leaving 8 bases between. The CDR3 is made up of 14 amino acids. The CDR3 region has the DNA TGTGCCAGCAGCCAAGAGGCGGGCCCCTACGAGCAGTACTTC. Amino acid sequence: CASSQEAGPYEQYF.

This chain connects TRBV11-2 to TRBJ1-1, with a weak D call TRBD1 (5 bases). V was cut by 0 bases and J by 7 bases, with 9 bases left in between. Germline loops: CDR1 SGHAT, CDR2 FQNNGV. This CDR3 contains 13 residues. The CDR3 is CASSLDRAGEAFF. Written as DNA, the CDR3 is TGTGCCAGCAGCTTAGACAGGGCTGGTGAAGCTTTCTTT.

The V and J genes are TRBV2 and TRBJ2-7, with D unclear. Germline V gene data show CDR1 as SNHLY and CDR2 as FYNNEI. The CDR3 spans 13 residues. V was trimmed by 7 bases and J by 5 bases, leaving 15 bases between them. CDR3 nucleotide sequence: TGTGCCAGCAAGACGGGTCGGACGGACGAGCAGTACTTC. Translation gives CASKTGRTDEQYF.

This clone was seen only a few times. This chain connects TRBV29-1 to TRBJ2-2; a possible D gene is TRBD2 (6 bases). Germline V gene data show CDR1 as SQVTM and CDR2 as ANQGSEA. V lost 0 bases and J 8 bases, leaving 13 bases between the germline ends. The CDR3 is made up of 14 amino acids. The CDR3: CSVEDVAGRGELFF. The CDR3 nucleotides read TGCAGCGTTGAAGATGTGGCAGGGAGGGGGGAGCTGTTTTTT.

V is TRBV9 and J is TRBJ1-2, with 7 bases lining up with TRBD1. The CDR3 extends over 15 amino acids. Germline assignment: CDR1 SGDLS and CDR2 YYNGEE. V lost 0 bases to trimming and J lost 7 bases; unmatched junction nucleotides: 9. The CDR3 loop is CASSVGSTGSFGYTF. Here the CDR3 DNA reads TGTGCCAGCAGCGTAGGCTCGACAGGGTCGTTTGGCTACACCTTC.

This clone has a handful of counts. The rearrangement joins TRBV6-5 to TRBJ1-5, with a tentative D call TRBD1 (5 bases). The CDR3 extends over 11 amino acids. V was cut by 8 bases and J by 7 bases, with 9 bases left in between. The germline gives CDR1 MNHEY, CDR2 SVGAGI. The CDR3 reads CASGRDQPQHF. In DNA, the CDR3 is TGTGCCAGCGGCAGGGACCAGCCCCAGCATTTT.

This clone occurred a few times. V and J are TRBV19 and TRBJ1-1, with TRBD1 as a possible D gene (6 bases). Trimming pared 7 bases from V and 4 bases from J, leaving 19 bases between. The length of the CDR3 is 15 residues. Germline CDR1 and CDR2: LNHDA and SQIVND (reference sequence). CDR3 DNA: TGTGCCAGTACTAAGTTCTGGGGGCCGGGCACTGAAGCTTTCTTT. Protein sequence: CASTKFWGPGTEAFF.

The sample holds a few counts of this clone. The chain has TRBV29-1 and TRBJ1-2; no clear D. Deletions cut 5 bases from V and 7 bases from J, with 14 bases between. CDR1 and CDR2 (germline): SQVTM, ANQGSEA. This CDR3 contains 12 residues. CDR3 sequence: CSVFIREGGYTF. The CDR3 DNA sequence: TGCAGCGTTTTTATTAGGGAAGGTGGCTACACCTTC.

The CDR3 sequence: CASSRIQGGAGTETQYF. The CDR3 DNA sequence: TGTGCCAGTAGCCGGATCCAGGGGGGGGCCGGGACCGAGACCCAGTACTTC. The chain couples TRBV19 to TRBJ2-5, with D perhaps TRBD1 or TRBD2 (7 bases each). The germline CDR1 and CDR2 sequences are LNHDA and SQIVND (reference sequence). The CDR3 runs to 17 residues. V was clipped by 6 bases and J by 5 bases, with 25 bases between them. The full variable domain, with the rest looked up from reference TRBV19 and TRBJ2-5, is DGGITQSPKYLFRKEGQNVTLSCEQNLNHDAMYWYRQDPGQGLRLIYYSQIVNDFQKGDIAEGYSVSREKKESFPLTVTSAQKNPTAFYLCASSRIQGGAGTETQYFGPGTRLLVL.

This clone was observed at least ten times. The rearrangement uses TRBV14 and TRBJ1-1, with TRBD1 as a possible D gene (6 bases). CDR3 size: 16 residues. CDR1 is SGHDN, CDR2 FVKESK, per germline. V was pared by 1 base and J by 10 bases, with 22 bases between. CDR3 loop: CASSQVAVHRAKGAFF. The DNA for the CDR3 is TGTGCCAGCAGCCAAGTAGCGGTTCACAGGGCGAAGGGAGCTTTCTTT.

This clone was seen more than once but under ten times. The rearrangement uses TRBV18 and TRBJ2-5, with 7 positions matching TRBD1. V lost 3 bases, J lost 2 bases, and 3 bases stayed unmatched. The CDR3 spans 14 residues. From germline, CDR1 is KGHSH and CDR2 LQKENI. The CDR3 sequence is CASSPWDRQETQYF. The CDR3 DNA reads as TGTGCCAGCTCACCCTGGGACAGACAAGAGACCCAGTACTTC. Combining the CDR3 with reference TRBV18 and TRBJ2-5 gives the whole variable domain NAGVMQNPRHLVRRRGQEARLRCSPMKGHSHVYWYRQLPEEGLKFMVYLQKENIIDESGMPKERFSAEFPKEGPSILRIQQVVRGDSAAYFCASSPWDRQETQYFGPGTRLLVL.

This clone was seen only once. This sequence may be a read error, since a much larger clone differs from it by one base. V gene TRBV7-7 combines with J gene TRBJ2-2; D is perhaps TRBD2 (5 bases). The length of the CDR3 is 13 residues. Germline values: CDR1 SSHAT, CDR2 FNYEAQ (reference sequence). The CDR3 loop is CASSFDYTGELVF. As DNA, the CDR3 is TGTGCCAGCAGTTTCGACTACACCGGGGAGCTGGTTTTT.

J is TRBJ2-7 and V is TRBV29-1; 9 bases match TRBD1. This CDR3 region has 12 residues. CDR1 and CDR2 from the germline V gene are SQVTM and ANQGSEA. V dropped 6 bases and J dropped 5; count of bases not matched to a gene: 5. CDR3 amino acids: CSVAGTGNEQYF. CDR3 nucleotide sequence: TGCAGCGTCGCCGGGACAGGGAACGAGCAGTACTTC.

V and J are TRBV5-4 and TRBJ1-4; D remains unclear. This CDR3 contains 14 residues. Trimming took off 0 bases at V and 6 bases at J, with 9 bases between the two ends. Germline V CDR1 and CDR2: SGHNT, YYREEE (reference sequence). DNA for the CDR3: TGTGCCAGCAGCTTGGCGAATTCCCATGAAAAACTGTTTTTT. This encodes CASSLANSHEKLFF.

The chain carries TRBV20-1 and TRBJ1-2, with D possibly being TRBD1 (5 bases). Trimming removed 7 bases from V and 8 bases from J, with 14 bases in between. The CDR3 is 11 amino acids. Germline V lookup: CDR1 DFQATT, CDR2 SNEGSKA (reference sequence). CDR3 amino acids: CSGPRVEGYTF. The CDR3 DNA reads as TGCAGTGGGCCCAGGGTGGAGGGCTACACCTTC.

The chain uses TRBV28 and TRBJ1-1; D remains unclear. The CDR3 has 13 residues. Germline lookup yields CDR1 MDHEN and CDR2 SYDVKM. Trimming took off 11 bases at V and 0 bases at J, with 13 bases between the two ends. CDR3 sequence: CAAGFNMNTEAFF. The CDR3, as DNA: TGTGCCGCTGGATTTAACATGAACACTGAAGCTTTCTTT.

A few counts support this clone. The rearrangement links TRBV29-1 to TRBJ2-2; TRBD1 matches at 9 bases. Germline V gives CDR1 SQVTM, CDR2 ANQGSEA. This CDR3 is built from 15 residues. The V gene end was trimmed by 6 bases and the J gene end by 4 bases; junction bases not matched to a gene: 9. CDR3: CSVFYRGPTTGELFF. In DNA, the CDR3 is TGCAGCGTCTTCTACAGGGGGCCGACCACCGGGGAGCTGTTTTTT.

In DNA, the CDR3 is TGTGCCTTAGCGGGTCTAACAGATACGCAGTATTTT. Protein: CALAGLTDTQYF. The V call is TRBV30, the J call TRBJ2-3; 7 bases map to TRBD2. The ends lost 7 bases at V and 3 bases at J; junction bases unmatched: 4. CDR1 and CDR2 (germline): GTSNPN, SVGIG (reference sequence). This CDR3 spans 12 amino acids. Full variable domain (rest looked up from reference TRBV30 and TRBJ2-3): SQTIHQWPATLVQPVGSPLSLECTVEGTSNPNLYWYRQAAGRGLQLLFYSVGIGQISSEVPQNLSASRPQDRQFILSSKKLLLSDSGFYLCALAGLTDTQYFGPGTRLTVL.

The gene calls are TRBV5-1 and TRBJ2-5, with 9 bases fitting TRBD2. The CDR3 runs to 16 residues. V was pared by 2 bases and J by 2 bases, with 7 bases of the junction left unmatched. Germline V gene sequence: CDR1 SGHRS, CDR2 YFSETQ. CDR3 nucleotides: TGCGCCAGCAGCTTCGGCACAACTAGCGGGCAAGAGACCCAGTACTTC. Its translation: CASSFGTTSGQETQYF.

The chain recombines TRBV6-1 with TRBJ1-1; D gene ambiguous. Per germline, CDR1 MNHNS and CDR2 SASEGT. Trimming pared 5 bases from V and 4 bases from J, leaving 14 bases between. The CDR3 loop spans 14 amino acids. The CDR3 here is CASSYDNVPTEAFF. DNA for the CDR3: TGTGCCAGCAGTTATGACAATGTCCCCACTGAAGCTTTCTTT.

Remarks on this clone: The identical CDR3 is also encoded by other nucleotide sequences in the sample. This rearrangement joins TRBV7-2 to TRBJ1-2, with D tentatively TRBD1 (5 bases). The V gene lost 5 bases and the J gene lost 3 bases, with 10 bases spanning the gap. Germline V gives CDR1 SGHTA, CDR2 FQGNSA. CDR3 length: 13 amino acids. CDR3 DNA: TGTGCCAGCAGCCCCGGGACGGACTATGGCTACACCTTC. This codes for CASSPGTDYGYTF.